The 27 T cell receptor beta chains below come from one sample, sequenced in a study of cytomegalovirus exposure and HLA in healthy donors. It was with 60 Vbeta and 13 Jbeta primers that the PCR ran. Using immunoSEQ multiplex PCR, the repertoire was profiled, and TCRdb retains in-frame clones only, with some absent. There are about 120,000 clones in the sample; over 65% occur only once, and under 3.5% lies in the top ten. The source material was PBMCs. The origin of the receptors is a female donor in good health and CMV-seronegative.

Notes on this clone: A read error may produce the germline difference seen at one junction end. Other DNA sequences in the sample encode the same CDR3. J is TRBJ1-5 and V is TRBV7-9; D unclear. The CDR3 is 16 residues long. The V gene's germline CDR1 is SEHNR and CDR2 FQNEAQ (reference sequence). The DNA for the CDR3 is TGCGCCAGCAGCCCCGGAGAGCTGAGGGCGGGTCAGCCCCAGCATTTT. Translated: CASSPGELRAGQPQHF.

This clone was counted only a few times. This chain links TRBV10-3 with TRBJ1-5; unclear D gene. Germline lookup yields CDR1 ENHRY and CDR2 SYGVKD. The V end was cut by 1 base, the J end by 9 bases, with 10 bases between. This CDR3 region has 13 residues. In DNA, the CDR3 is TGTGCCATCAGTGAGTTCGAGGTTCCGCCCCAGCATTTT. It encodes CAISEFEVPPQHF.

This clone was found once. The chain combines TRBV5-1 with TRBJ2-5, with 7 bases lining up with TRBD2. The DNA end favors TRBJ2-7, so the J call may be wrong. This CDR3 has 17 residues. Germline V gives CDR1 SGHRS, CDR2 YFSETQ. For the CDR3, the DNA is TGCGCCAGCAGCTTGGCCGCATGGACTAGTGTATCCTACGAGCAGTACTTC. Translating it yields CASSLAAWTSVSYEQYF.

The chain is built from TRBV18 and TRBJ1-3, with D possibly matching TRBD1 (5 bases). V shed 3 bases and J shed 4 bases, with 19 bases lying between them. CDR3 length equals 17 residues. Germline CDR1 reads KGHSH; CDR2 reads LQKENI. The CDR3 sequence is CASSPPLGRDLGNTIYF. CDR3 DNA sequence: TGTGCCAGCTCACCGCCCCTTGGTCGGGACTTGGGAAACACCATATATTTT.

The V call is TRBV6-1, the J call TRBJ2-1, with 7 bases matching TRBD2. The CDR3 covers 15 residues. Trimming at V came to 2 bases and at J to 6 bases, leaving 7 bases not matched to a gene. The germline V gene has CDR1 MNHNS and CDR2 SASEGT. The DNA for the CDR3 is TGTGCCAGCAGTGAAATGAGCGGGGACGGCAATGAGCAGTTCTTC. Translating it yields CASSEMSGDGNEQFF.

The chain carries TRBV5-1 and TRBJ2-7; possible D gene TRBD2, 6 bases. This CDR3 comprises 16 residues. The V gene's germline CDR1 is SGHRS and CDR2 YFSETQ. Trimming removed 0 bases from V and 0 bases from J, with 13 bases in between. The CDR3: CASSLGGVGSSYEQYF. In DNA form, the CDR3 reads TGCGCCAGCAGCTTGGGGGGGGTAGGAAGCTCCTACGAGCAGTACTTC.

This clone appeared a single time. This chain uses TRBV6-5 with TRBJ2-3, with 8 bases matching TRBD2. The junction had 5 bases not matched to a gene; V was cut back by 9 bases and J by 0 bases. The CDR3 is 14 residues long. Germline loops: CDR1 MNHEY, CDR2 SVGAGI. The CDR3 here is CASGVAGSTDTQYF. The DNA of the CDR3 is TGTGCCAGTGGTGTAGCGGGGAGCACAGATACGCAGTATTTT.

Comments on this clone: Relative to the germline gene, one junction end is altered; a read error may explain this. The chain links TRBV7-9 to TRBJ1-2; a possible D gene is TRBD1 (5 bases). The length of the CDR3 is 13 residues. The germline V gene encodes CDR1 SEHNR and CDR2 FQNEAQ (reference sequence). CDR3 region: CSSSLLDTYGYTF. CDR3 nucleotides: TGTTCCAGCAGCTTACTGGACACCTATGGCTACACCTTC.

This chain connects TRBV9 to TRBJ2-7; 12 nucleotides match TRBD1. The CDR3 runs to 14 residues. V dropped 7 bases and J dropped 7; count of bases not matched to a gene: 9. Per the germline V gene, CDR1 is SGDLS and CDR2 is YYNGEE. The CDR3, as DNA: TGTGCCAGCGCCCCGGGACAGGGGGCTTGGGAGCAGTACTTC. It yields the protein CASAPGQGAWEQYF. Drawing the rest from reference TRBV9 and TRBJ2-7, the complete variable domain is DSGVTQTPKHLITATGQRVTLRCSPRSGDLSVYWYQQSLDQGLQFLIQYYNGEERAKGNILERFSAQQFPDLHSELNLSSLELGDSALYFCASAPGQGAWEQYFGPGTRLTVT.

V usage is TRBV6-5 and J usage is TRBJ1-1; 8 bases agree with TRBD1. The CDR3 totals 14 residues. V trimming: 6 bases; J trimming: 1 base; junction bases outside the gene matches: 4. Germline V gives CDR1 MNHEY, CDR2 SVGAGI. The chain's CDR3 is CASSRRGPNTEAFF. The CDR3 region has the DNA TGTGCCAGCAGCCGCAGGGGGCCGAACACTGAAGCTTTCTTT.

The chain has TRBV6-1 and TRBJ2-7, with 9 bases lining up with TRBD2. The germline V gene has CDR1 MNHNS and CDR2 SASEGT. The CDR3 consists of 17 residues. Trimming took 4 bases from V and 0 from J; bases not matched to a gene: 10. CDR3 in DNA: TGTGCCAGCAGTGGAGGCCTAGCGGGGAGAATCTCCTACGAGCAGTACTTC. Its protein product is CASSGGLAGRISYEQYF.

The chain has TRBV7-9 and TRBJ2-7; 10 bases agree with TRBD2. The V segment lost 1 base and the J segment 6 bases; nucleotides outside the gene matches: 9. CDR1 and CDR2 from the germline V gene are SEHNR and FQNEAQ (reference sequence). The CDR3 is 16 amino acids. The CDR3 DNA sequence: TGTGCCAGCAGCTTAGTCGGTTCTAGCGGGGGCTTCGAGCAGTACTTC. Encoded protein: CASSLVGSSGGFEQYF.

This clone was seen more than once but under ten times. This chain connects TRBV5-6 to TRBJ1-1; no firm D call. The V gene's germline CDR1 is SGHDT and CDR2 YYEEEE. The CDR3 spans 14 residues. Trimming removed 2 bases from V and 4 bases from J, with 12 bases in between. CDR3 in amino acids: CASSFLAGSTEAFF. The CDR3 DNA follows: TGTGCCAGCAGCTTTCTCGCCGGGAGCACTGAAGCTTTCTTT. Using reference TRBV5-6 and TRBJ1-1 for the parts outside the CDR3, the full variable domain is DAGVTQSPTHLIKTRGQQVTLRCSPKSGHDTVSWYQQALGQGPQFIFQYYEEEERQRGNFPDRFSGHQFPNYSSELNVNALLLGDSALYLCASSFLAGSTEAFFGQGTRLTVV.

The chain is built from TRBV5-5 and TRBJ2-7, with 10 bases lining up with TRBD2. The CDR3 totals 11 residues. V was pared by 5 bases and J by 7 bases, with 0 bases of the junction left unmatched. The germline CDR1 and CDR2 sequences are SGHKS and YYEKEE (reference sequence). The CDR3 DNA reads TGTGCCAGCAGACTAGCGGGGGAGCAGTACTTC. This encodes CASRLAGEQYF.

This sequence joins TRBV25-1 and TRBJ1-4; D not resolved. Germline CDR1 MGHDK, CDR2 SYGVNS. Trimming took 5 bases from V and 4 from J, leaving 17 bases between them. This CDR3 region has 16 residues. CDR3 nucleotides: TGTGCCAGCAGTAACACAGAAGCCTACGATAATGAAAAACTGTTTTTT. Translated: CASSNTEAYDNEKLFF.

V usage is TRBV7-8 and J usage is TRBJ2-1, with a weak D call TRBD2 (5 bases). Trimming shortened V by 1 base and J by 7 bases, and 17 bases separated the two germline ends. Germline lookup yields CDR1 SGHVS and CDR2 FQNEAQ. This CDR3 comprises 16 residues. The CDR3 is CASSLEGIRRNNEQFF. Written as DNA, the CDR3 is TGTGCCAGCAGCTTAGAGGGCATCCGGAGGAATAATGAGCAGTTCTTC.

This clone was seen just once. The chain links TRBV28 to TRBJ2-7; D unresolved. Looked up from germline, CDR1 is MDHEN and CDR2 is SYDVKM. Trimming cost V 4 bases and J 6 bases, with 7 bases left between them. The length of the CDR3 is 11 residues. CDR3 amino acids: CASSSTAEQYF. The CDR3 DNA follows: TGTGCCAGCAGTTCTACAGCCGAGCAGTACTTC.

The rearrangement joins TRBV2 to TRBJ2-3; 7 nucleotides line up with TRBD1. This CDR3 comprises 14 residues. The trim removed 6 bases at V and 3 bases at J, leaving 6 bases unmatched. The germline V gene encodes CDR1 SNHLY and CDR2 FYNNEI. The CDR3, as DNA: TGTGCCAGCAGGCCCGGGACAGCAACAGATACGCAGTATTTT. Protein sequence: CASRPGTATDTQYF. The full variable domain, in which reference TRBV2 and TRBJ2-3 provide the parts outside the CDR3, is EPEVTQTPSHQVTQMGQEVILRCVPISNHLYFYWYRQILGQKVEFLVSFYNNEISEKSEIFDDQFSVERPDGSNFTLKIRSTKLEDSAMYFCASRPGTATDTQYFGPGTRLTVL.

In the case of this clone: At one end the junction does not follow the germline gene, possibly because of a read error. V usage is TRBV18 and J usage is TRBJ2-5; D perhaps matches TRBD2 (5 bases). The CDR3 has 13 residues. Germline loops: CDR1 KGHSH, CDR2 LQKENI. CDR3: CASSPSEWLDFHF. DNA of the CDR3: TGTGCCAGCTCACCGTCTGAGTGGTTGGACTTTCACTTC.

This clone was seen repeatedly, ten times or more. The chain recombines TRBV20-1 with TRBJ2-7, with D uncertain. The germline V gene encodes CDR1 DFQATT and CDR2 SNEGSKA (reference sequence). The CDR3 loop spans 11 amino acids. With 4 bases removed from V and 9 bases from J, the gap between germline ends came to 13 bases. CDR3 sequence (DNA): TGCAGTGCTATTTATCAAAAAGCGCAGTACTTC. Translating gives CSAIYQKAQYF.

The chain is built from TRBV29-1 and TRBJ1-2; 9 positions match TRBD1. The CDR3 is 13 amino acids. In germline, CDR1 is SQVTM, CDR2 ANQGSEA. Trimming at V came to 2 bases and at J to 8 bases, leaving 6 bases not matched to a gene. CDR3 nucleotide sequence: TGCAGCGTTGAAACAGGGGGCGAGAGGGGCTACACCTTC. It translates to CSVETGGERGYTF. The whole variable domain, filled in from reference TRBV29-1 and TRBJ1-2, reads SAVISQKPSRDICQRGTSLTIQCQVDSQVTMMFWYRQQPGQSLTLIATANQGSEATYESGFVIDKFPISRPNLTFSTLTVSNMSPEDSSIYLCSVETGGERGYTFGSGTRLTVV.

The chain employs TRBV5-6 and TRBJ1-1; D not certain. The CDR3 spans 14 residues. The V end lost 4 bases, the J end lost 3 bases, and 13 bases lay between the germline ends. Germline V gene data show CDR1 as SGHDT and CDR2 as YYEEEE. Here the CDR3 reads CASSGEGRHTEAFF. The CDR3 nucleotides are TGTGCCAGCAGCGGAGAGGGTCGACACACTGAAGCTTTCTTT.

The genes are TRBV2 and TRBJ2-1, with TRBD2 identical over 10 bases. The CDR3 is made up of 14 amino acids. CDR1 and CDR2 from the germline V gene are SNHLY and FYNNEI. V lost 7 bases, J lost 9 bases, and 9 bases stayed unmatched. Here the CDR3 DNA reads TGTGCCAGCATGGATGCTAGCGGGGGTGGTGAGCAGTTCTTC. Translation gives CASMDASGGGEQFF. The entire variable domain, with the rest obtained from reference TRBV2 and TRBJ2-1, is as follows: EPEVTQTPSHQVTQMGQEVILRCVPISNHLYFYWYRQILGQKVEFLVSFYNNEISEKSEIFDDQFSVERPDGSNFTLKIRSTKLEDSAMYFCASMDASGGGEQFFGPGTRLTVL.

As DNA, the CDR3 is TGTGCCAGTAGTTCCCGGACAGGCGGTGAAGCTTTCTTT. Translated: CASSSRTGGEAFF. V usage is TRBV19 and J usage is TRBJ1-1; 7 bases match TRBD1. V shed 5 bases and J 7 bases; nucleotides not matched to a gene: 7. CDR1 and CDR2 from the germline V gene are LNHDA and SQIVND (reference sequence). The length of the CDR3 is 13 residues.

The genes are TRBV30 and TRBJ1-3, with a tentative D call TRBD1 (5 bases). V was shortened by 4 bases and J by 3 bases, with 7 bases between the two germline ends. CDR1 GTSNPN and CDR2 SVGIG come from the germline V gene (reference sequence). This CDR3 has 12 amino acids. CDR3: CAWKGLGNTIYF. The CDR3 DNA follows: TGTGCCTGGAAGGGGCTTGGAAACACCATATATTTT.

The genes are TRBV4-2 and TRBJ2-5, with 8 bases matching TRBD2. Gene TRBJ2-7 matches the end of the DNA better, so the J call may be wrong. Germline V lookup: CDR1 LGHNA, CDR2 YNFKEQ. The CDR3 contains 17 residues. The CDR3 nucleotides read TGTGCCAGCAGCCCCAGTGGGGTTAGCGGGGTAAGCTACGAGCAGTACTTC. Translating it yields CASSPSGVSGVSYEQYF.

This clone was observed once. The genes are TRBV30 and TRBJ1-2; D uncertain. V lost 0 bases, J lost 8 bases, and 7 bases lay in between. Per germline, CDR1 GTSNPN and CDR2 SVGIG (reference sequence). This CDR3 region has 11 residues. The CDR3 spells CAWSVGSGYTF. CDR3 bases: TGTGCCTGGAGTGTGGGCAGCGGCTACACCTTC.